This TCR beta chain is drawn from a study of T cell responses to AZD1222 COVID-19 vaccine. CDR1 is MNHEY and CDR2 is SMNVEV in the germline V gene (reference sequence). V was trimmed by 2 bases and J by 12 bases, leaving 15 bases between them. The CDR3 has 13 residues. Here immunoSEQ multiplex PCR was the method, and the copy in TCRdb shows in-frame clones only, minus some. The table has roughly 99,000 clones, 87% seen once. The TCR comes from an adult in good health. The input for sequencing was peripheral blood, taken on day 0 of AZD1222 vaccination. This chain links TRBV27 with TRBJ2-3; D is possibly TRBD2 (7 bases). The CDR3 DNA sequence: TGTGCCAGCAGTTTACGGGGGGCGCCGGGTCAGTATTTT. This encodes CASSLRGAPGQYF.